This TCR beta chain was sequenced for a study of regulatory T cells in long-lasting Graves disease. Trimming removed 2 bases from V and 5 bases from J, with 13 bases in between. This CDR3 contains 14 residues. Germline V gives CDR1 LGHNA, CDR2 YNFKEQ. Researchers made TCR beta libraries by using iRepertoire HTBI primers and running Arm-PCR on CDR3 regions. Per the study methods: The study identified roughly 59 TRBV and approximately 14 TRBJ segments across samples. TCRdb independently ran MiXCR on the multiplex PCR reads; one entry per CDR3 protein. The V and J calls were determined by TCRdb, not by the authors. The sample contains under 450,000 distinct CDR3 sequences, roughly 25% of which appear only once. Time point meaning: persistent/refractory GD, antithyroid drugs over 5 years with positive TRAb. Isolated PBMC RNA provided the starting material for the TCR library. American Thyroid Association guidelines were used to diagnose Graves' disease. All patients originated from an endocrinology department located in Xi'an, China.

The V and J genes are TRBV4-2 and TRBJ2-7; the D gene is possibly TRBD1 (6 bases). This receptor was obtained from a middle-aged woman with Graves disease. The sample was peripheral blood mononuclear cells (PBMCs), taken when the disease was refractory, from a patient treated with antithyroid drugs. CDR3 sequence: CASSQYGTSDEQYF. CDR3 in DNA: TGTGCCAGCAGCCAATATGGGACAAGTGACGAGCAGTACTTC.